One sample yielded the 22 T cell receptor beta chains listed below, sequenced in a study of T cells in Graves' hyperthyroidism and ophthalmopathy. The source material, RNA transcripts, was used to amplify TCR beta CDR3 regions. During a first-round RT-PCR of the TCR CDR3, the HTBI primer set was used. TCRdb used MiXCR to reprocess the multiplex PCR reads, holding one entry per CDR3 protein. Altogether some 510,000 distinct CDR3 sequences are present, 20% to 25% being singletons, with the ten largest covering 26%. The material sequenced was blood. These receptors were obtained from a man younger than 35 with Graves' hyperthyroidism.

This clonotype was found many times. The CDR3 nucleotides are TGTGCCACCAGCAGAGGACAGGGGGGGACCCAGTACTTC. Residues: CATSRGQGGTQYF. The chain joins TRBV15 to TRBJ2-5; 9 positions match TRBD1. The CDR3 runs to 13 residues. CDR1 is LNHNV, CDR2 YYDKDF, per germline (reference sequence). V lost 1 base and J lost 7; bases outside the gene matches: 1.

The chain has TRBV5-4 and TRBJ2-4, with D perhaps being TRBD1 or TRBD2 (5 bases each). Germline V lookup: CDR1 SGHNT, CDR2 YYREEE (reference sequence). The CDR3 sequence is 16 residues long. The V and J ends lost 4 bases and 0 bases respectively, with 14 bases between them. CDR3 sequence (DNA): TGTGCCAGCAGCCCTACTACAGGACTAGCCAAAAACATTCAGTACTTC. This translates into CASSPTTGLAKNIQYF.

In this sample, this clonotype turned up many times. The chain combines TRBV12-3 or TRBV12-4 with TRBJ1-1; D unclear. Trimming cost V 8 bases and J 0 bases, with 13 bases left between them. CDR3 length: 14 amino acids. For the CDR3, the DNA is TGTGCCAGCCGCATTGGTCTCATGAACACTGAAGCTTTCTTT. Translation: CASRIGLMNTEAFF.

This clonotype was detected many times. The gene calls are TRBV6-1 and TRBJ1-5, with 10 nucleotides matching TRBD1. J gave up 7 bases and V 5 bases, and 8 bases lay outside the gene matches. This CDR3 contains 15 residues. Germline V gene lookup returns CDR1 MNHNS and CDR2 SASEGT. The CDR3 DNA reads TGTGCCAGCAGTCCACCGGGACAGGGGAGCCAGCCCCAGCATTTT. It codes for CASSPPGQGSQPQHF.

This clonotype was observed at least ten times. The J gene is TRBJ1-2, the V gene TRBV20-1, with TRBD1 as a possible D gene (6 bases). This CDR3 spans 15 amino acids. Germline CDR1 DFQATT, CDR2 SNEGSKA (reference sequence). V lost 3 bases and J lost 6, with 20 bases in between. This chain's CDR3 is CSARGLGHLVNGYTF. CDR3 DNA: TGCAGTGCTAGGGGACTGGGACATCTGGTGAATGGCTACACCTTC.

This clonotype was counted at least ten times. This chain links TRBV20-1 with TRBJ1-1; no clear D gene. Trimming took off 5 bases at V and 3 bases at J, with 13 bases between the two ends. Germline lookup yields CDR1 DFQATT and CDR2 SNEGSKA (reference sequence). The CDR3 sequence is 13 residues long. CDR3 DNA sequence: TGCAGTGCTGGAACTGGGTTGGACACTGAAGCTTTCTTT. Translation: CSAGTGLDTEAFF.

V and J are TRBV29-1 and TRBJ2-7, with TRBD1 matching 8 bases. The V gene's germline CDR1 is SQVTM and CDR2 ANQGSEA. After removal of 5 bases from V and 7 bases from J, the junction contained 10 bases not matched to a gene. The CDR3 has 13 amino acids. CDR3 protein: CSVPGQEIGEQYF. The CDR3 DNA is TGCAGCGTTCCGGGACAGGAAATAGGGGAGCAGTACTTC.

This clonotype was counted many times. The J gene is TRBJ2-6, the V gene TRBV28, with TRBD1 matching over 7 bases. There are 18 residues in the CDR3. Germline loops: CDR1 MDHEN, CDR2 SYDVKM. V shed 6 bases and J 4 bases; nucleotides not matched to a gene: 15. In nucleotides, the CDR3 is TGTGCCAGCAGCCTCAAATCAGGGGGAAAAGCCGGGGCCAACGTCCTGACTTTC. It translates to CASSLKSGGKAGANVLTF.

This clonotype was counted ten times or more. V gene TRBV28 combines with J gene TRBJ1-5, with 8 nucleotides matching TRBD1. CDR1 is MDHEN, CDR2 SYDVKM, per germline. This CDR3 is built from 16 residues. Trimming removed 4 bases from V and 5 bases from J; junction bases left unmatched: 10. DNA of the CDR3: TGTGCCAGCAGTTCGGGACAGGCATACTCCGATCAGCCCCAGCATTTT. It encodes CASSSGQAYSDQPQHF.

This clonotype was observed at least ten times. The chain recombines TRBV6-2 or TRBV6-3 with TRBJ2-2; TRBD2 aligns across 9 bases. Per germline, CDR1 MNHEY and CDR2 SVGEGT. There are 16 residues in the CDR3. After removal of 0 bases from V and 1 base from J, the junction contained 0 bases not matched to a gene. For the CDR3, the DNA is TGTGCCAGCAGTTACTCGACTAGCGGGAACACCGGGGAGCTGTTTTTT. It encodes CASSYSTSGNTGELFF.

This clonotype was detected ten times or more. The chain has TRBV2 and TRBJ1-2; possible D gene TRBD1, 5 bases. CDR3 length: 14 residues. Germline V CDR1 and CDR2: SNHLY, FYNNEI. V was shortened by 6 bases and J by 2 bases, with 13 bases between the two germline ends. CDR3 bases: TGTGCCAGCAGGAGGGGTGGAGGGAACTATGGCTACACCTTC. Its translation: CASRRGGGNYGYTF.

This chain joins TRBV7-3 and TRBJ2-5; TRBD2 matches 10 bases. The CDR3 consists of 20 residues. CDR1 and CDR2 from the germline V gene are SGHTA and FQGTGA. Losses at the gene ends were 0 bases for V and 2 bases for J; bases not matched to a gene: 15. Written as DNA, the CDR3 is TGTGCCAGCAGCTTAACGGGGGGCTCTAGCGGGAGCCGTAATCAAGAGACCCAGTACTTC. Translation gives CASSLTGGSSGSRNQETQYF.

This clonotype was recorded at least ten times. The V gene is TRBV6-5, the J gene TRBJ1-5; TRBD1 is a possible D gene (5 bases). The CDR3 sequence is 15 residues long. The germline gives CDR1 MNHEY, CDR2 SVGAGI. V was clipped by 0 bases and J by 3 bases, with 9 bases between them. The CDR3 here is CASSYSSGNNQPQHF. DNA for the CDR3: TGTGCCAGCAGTTACTCGTCAGGGAACAATCAGCCCCAGCATTTT.

This clonotype was seen repeatedly, ten times or more. This chain connects TRBV19 to TRBJ1-2; D is unclear. V lost 7 bases and J 5 bases, leaving 14 bases between the germline ends. Germline CDR1 and CDR2: LNHDA and SQIVND (reference sequence). This CDR3 has 13 amino acids. CDR3 nucleotide sequence: TGTGCCAGTACCGGGCCCCCTTCATATGGCTACACCTTC. It specifies CASTGPPSYGYTF. Full variable domain (remainder filled in from reference TRBV19 and TRBJ1-2): DGGITQSPKYLFRKEGQNVTLSCEQNLNHDAMYWYRQDPGQGLRLIYYSQIVNDFQKGDIAEGYSVSREKKESFPLTVTSAQKNPTAFYLCASTGPPSYGYTFGSGTRLTVV.

The chain couples TRBV12-3 or TRBV12-4 to TRBJ2-7, with TRBD2 identical over 8 bases. This CDR3 is 13 amino acids long. V dropped 7 bases and J dropped 3; count of bases not matched to a gene: 5. The CDR3 DNA follows: TGTGCCAGCACCCCCGGGAGGGGCTACGAGCAGTACTTC. Translated: CASTPGRGYEQYF.

This clonotype was counted many times. This chain joins TRBV24-1 and TRBJ1-2; D gene ambiguous. From germline, CDR1 is KGHDR and CDR2 SFDVKD. The CDR3 spans 12 residues. V was trimmed by 5 bases and J by 1 base, leaving 4 bases between them. In nucleotides, the CDR3 is TGTGCCACCAGTGTGAATAACTATGGCTACACCTTC. Protein product: CATSVNNYGYTF.

There are a few counts of this clonotype. This sequence joins TRBV27 and TRBJ1-5; unclear D gene. This CDR3 comprises 16 residues. The germline V gene has CDR1 MNHEY and CDR2 SMNVEV (reference sequence). V was cut by 5 bases and J by 3 bases, with 17 bases left in between. CDR3 residues: CASSLQFPGYNQPQHF. CDR3 nucleotide sequence: TGTGCCAGCAGTCTACAATTCCCGGGATACAATCAGCCCCAGCATTTT.

There are a few counts of this clonotype. The rearrangement uses TRBV6-5 and TRBJ2-7; perhaps TRBD1 as D (6 bases). Germline V gene lookup returns CDR1 MNHEY and CDR2 SVGAGI. This CDR3 is built from 14 residues. The V end was cut by 4 bases, the J end by 6 bases, with 16 bases between. In DNA form, the CDR3 reads TGTGCCAGCAGTTCCACAGGGAACGAGGGCGAGCAGTACTTC. Encoded protein: CASSSTGNEGEQYF.

This clonotype was detected ten times or more. The chain is built from TRBV20-1 and TRBJ1-1; tentatively, D is TRBD1 (5 bases). CDR1 is DFQATT, CDR2 SNEGSKA, per germline (reference sequence). This CDR3 has 14 residues. V was clipped by 7 bases and J by 5 bases, with 20 bases between them. CDR3 in DNA: TGCAGTGGCCCAGGTCGGACACTGGGGACTGAAGCTTTCTTT. It translates to CSGPGRTLGTEAFF.

Only a few counts were recorded for this clonotype. The V and J genes are TRBV28 and TRBJ1-6; possibly TRBD1 for D (5 bases). The CDR3 has 16 amino acids. Trimming shortened V by 3 bases and J by 4 bases, and 13 bases separated the two germline ends. Germline lookup yields CDR1 MDHEN and CDR2 SYDVKM. For the CDR3, the DNA is TGTGCCAGCAGTTTGGGGACTGTAGTGTATAATTCACCCCTCCACTTT. This codes for CASSLGTVVYNSPLHF.

This clonotype was recorded at least ten times. The genes are TRBV24-1 and TRBJ1-5; D is unresolved. Germline V gene data show CDR1 as KGHDR and CDR2 as SFDVKD. V lost 5 bases to trimming and J lost 3 bases, with 13 bases between them. The CDR3 spans 15 residues. CDR3 protein: CATSASSGPNQPQHF. As DNA, the CDR3 is TGTGCCACCAGTGCCTCATCGGGTCCCAATCAGCCCCAGCATTTT.

This clonotype showed up many times. This sequence joins TRBV28 and TRBJ2-3; D uncertain. Trimming took off 6 bases at V and 4 bases at J, with 17 bases between the two ends. The CDR3 has 15 amino acids. Looked up from germline, CDR1 is MDHEN and CDR2 is SYDVKM. The CDR3 sequence is CASSPRLGIADTQYF. The CDR3 bases are TGTGCCAGCAGCCCCCGGTTAGGGATCGCAGATACGCAGTATTTT.